This paragraph reports one T cell receptor beta chain. These data originate in a study of blood T cell repertoires in COVID-19. Overall study context: Spain, Italy and the United States supplied samples that represented acute and convalescent COVID-19. The cDNA or gDNA used as material had been derived from T cells, B-cell-depleted T cells, or PBMCs.

V shed 5 bases and J 2 bases; nucleotides not matched to a gene: 8. Germline CDR1 reads SGHAT; CDR2 reads FQDESV (reference sequence). This CDR3 is 16 amino acids long. Source study methods: How many nucleated cells were present was estimated from reference gene primer amplification. The assay was immunoSEQ multiplex PCR, and TCRdb's table has in-frame clones only and misses some. The DNA was the basis for D and trimming; V, J and clone size are from that table. The sample includes under 95,000 clones, roughly 84% of them seen just once. Material: peripheral blood. The sequence was obtained from an elderly woman with active or convalescent COVID-19. The chain has TRBV11-1 and TRBJ2-5, with 10 bases fitting TRBD2. As DNA, the CDR3 is TGTGCCAGCAGCCAGCTAGCGGGAGTGGGGCAAGAGACCCAGTACTTC. This translates into CASSQLAGVGQETQYF.